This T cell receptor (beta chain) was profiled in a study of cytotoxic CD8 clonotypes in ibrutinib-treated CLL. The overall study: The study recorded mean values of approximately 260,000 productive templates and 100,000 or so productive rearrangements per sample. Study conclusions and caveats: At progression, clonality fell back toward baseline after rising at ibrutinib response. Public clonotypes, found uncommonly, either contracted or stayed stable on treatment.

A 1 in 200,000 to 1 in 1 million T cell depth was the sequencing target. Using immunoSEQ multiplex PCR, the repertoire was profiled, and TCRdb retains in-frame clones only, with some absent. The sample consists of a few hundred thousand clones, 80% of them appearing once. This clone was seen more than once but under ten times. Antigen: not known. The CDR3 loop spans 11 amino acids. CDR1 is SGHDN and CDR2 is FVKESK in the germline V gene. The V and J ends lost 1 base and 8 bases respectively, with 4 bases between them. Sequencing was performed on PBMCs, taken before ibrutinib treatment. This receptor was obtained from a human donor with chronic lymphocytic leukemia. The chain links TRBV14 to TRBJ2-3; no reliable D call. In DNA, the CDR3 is TGTGCCAGCAGCCAAGCGGGTACGCAGTATTTT. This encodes CASSQAGTQYF.